The 3 T cell receptor beta chains below were found in one sample sequenced in a study of cytomegalovirus exposure and HLA in healthy donors. PCR was performed using 60 Vbeta and 13 Jbeta primers. TCRdb keeps only in-frame clones here, not all; method: immunoSEQ multiplex PCR. The sample consists of over 150,000 clones, about 65% of them appearing once. Sequenced: PBMCs. These receptors originate from a woman younger than 45 in good health and CMV-seronegative.

This clone appeared a few times. This chain links TRBV18 with TRBJ2-1; D uncertain. The CDR3 loop spans 14 amino acids. V was clipped by 5 bases and J by 7 bases, with 15 bases between them. CDR1 KGHSH and CDR2 LQKENI come from the germline V gene. The CDR3 loop reads CASSVETVTNEQFF. The DNA of the CDR3 is TGTGCCAGCTCAGTCGAAACAGTCACGAATGAGCAGTTCTTC.

The rearrangement joins TRBV11-2 to TRBJ1-2; 8 nucleotides align to TRBD1. The CDR3 runs to 16 residues. V gave up 3 bases and J gave up 4 bases; unmatched junction bases: 10. Germline CDR1 SGHAT, CDR2 FQNNGV. CDR3 DNA sequence: TGTGCCAGCAGCTTCACCGCTCAGGGGGCAGGCTATGGCTACACCTTC. Amino acids: CASSFTAQGAGYGYTF.

Concerning this clone: Within the sample, other DNA sequences also encode this same CDR3. V and J are TRBV27 and TRBJ2-3, with 8 bases fitting TRBD1. The V gene's germline CDR1 is MNHEY and CDR2 SMNVEV (reference sequence). CDR3 length equals 13 residues. The V gene end was trimmed by 3 bases and the J gene end by 4 bases; junction bases not matched to a gene: 0. The CDR3 loop is CASSLDRADTQYF. The DNA for the CDR3 is TGTGCCAGCAGTTTGGACAGGGCAGATACGCAGTATTTT.